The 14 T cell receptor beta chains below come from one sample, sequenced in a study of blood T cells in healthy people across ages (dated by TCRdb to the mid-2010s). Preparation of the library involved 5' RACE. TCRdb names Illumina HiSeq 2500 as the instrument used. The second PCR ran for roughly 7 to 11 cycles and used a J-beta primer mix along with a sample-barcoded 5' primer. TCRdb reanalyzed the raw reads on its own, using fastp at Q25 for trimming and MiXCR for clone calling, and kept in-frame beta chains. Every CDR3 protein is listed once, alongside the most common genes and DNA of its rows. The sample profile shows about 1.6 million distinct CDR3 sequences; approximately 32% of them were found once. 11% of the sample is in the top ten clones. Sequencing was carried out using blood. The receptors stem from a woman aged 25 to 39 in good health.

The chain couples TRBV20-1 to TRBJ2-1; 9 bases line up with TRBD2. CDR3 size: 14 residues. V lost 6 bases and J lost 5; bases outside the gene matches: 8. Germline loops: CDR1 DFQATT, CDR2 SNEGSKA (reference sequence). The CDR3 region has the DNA TGCAGTGCCCCGAGGGCTAGCGGGAACAATGAGCAGTTCTTC. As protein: CSAPRASGNNEQFF.

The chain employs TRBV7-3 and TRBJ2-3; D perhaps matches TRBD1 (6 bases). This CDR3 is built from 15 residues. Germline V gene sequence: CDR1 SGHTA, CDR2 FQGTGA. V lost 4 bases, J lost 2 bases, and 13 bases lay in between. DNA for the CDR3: TGTGCCAGCAGCTCCCCGGGACATCCCACAGATACGCAGTATTTT. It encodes CASSSPGHPTDTQYF.

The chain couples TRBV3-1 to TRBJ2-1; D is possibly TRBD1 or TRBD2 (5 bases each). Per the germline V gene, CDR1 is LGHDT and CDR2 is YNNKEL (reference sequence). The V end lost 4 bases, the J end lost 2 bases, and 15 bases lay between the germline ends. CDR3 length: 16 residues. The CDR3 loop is CASSLPGRVAYNEQFF. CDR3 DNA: TGTGCCAGCAGCCTACCGGGGCGGGTCGCCTACAATGAGCAGTTCTTC.

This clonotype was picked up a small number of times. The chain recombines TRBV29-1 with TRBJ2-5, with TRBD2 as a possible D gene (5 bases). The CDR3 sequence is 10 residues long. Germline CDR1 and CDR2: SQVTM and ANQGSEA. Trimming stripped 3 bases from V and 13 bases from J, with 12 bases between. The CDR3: CSVDKEEAYF. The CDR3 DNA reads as TGCAGCGTTGACAAGGAGGAAGCGTACTTC.

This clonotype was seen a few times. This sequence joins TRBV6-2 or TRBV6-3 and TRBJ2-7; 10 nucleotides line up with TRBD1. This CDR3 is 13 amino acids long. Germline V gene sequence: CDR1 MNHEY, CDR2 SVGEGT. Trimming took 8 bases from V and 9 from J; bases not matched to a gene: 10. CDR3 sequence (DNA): TGTGCCAGCGGCCGGACAGGGGGAGCTTGGCAGTACTTC. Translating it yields CASGRTGGAWQYF.

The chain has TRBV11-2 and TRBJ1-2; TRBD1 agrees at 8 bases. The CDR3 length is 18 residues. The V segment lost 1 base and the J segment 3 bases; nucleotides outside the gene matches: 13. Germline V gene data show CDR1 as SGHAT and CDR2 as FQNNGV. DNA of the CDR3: TGTGCCAGCAGCTTAGGAAGTAGGTGGACAGGGTCACACTATGGCTACACCTTC. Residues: CASSLGSRWTGSHYGYTF. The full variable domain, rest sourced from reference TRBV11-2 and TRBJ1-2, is EAGVAQSPRYKIIEKRQSVAFWCNPISGHATLYWYQQILGQGPKLLIQFQNNGVVDDSQLPKDRFSAERLKGVDSTLKIQPAKLEDSAVYLCASSLGSRWTGSHYGYTFGSGTRLTVV.

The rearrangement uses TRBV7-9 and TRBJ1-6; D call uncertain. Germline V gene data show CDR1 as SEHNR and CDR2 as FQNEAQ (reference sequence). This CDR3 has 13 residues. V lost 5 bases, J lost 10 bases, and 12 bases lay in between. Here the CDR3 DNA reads TGTGCCAGCAGCCCCCCCGGTGGGTCACCCCTCCACTTT. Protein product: CASSPPGGSPLHF.

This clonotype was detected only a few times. The CDR3 sequence: CATSDPQGEPNEQFF. DNA for the CDR3: TGTGCCACCAGTGATCCACAGGGAGAGCCCAATGAGCAGTTCTTC. V gene TRBV24-1 combines with J gene TRBJ2-1, with a tentative D call TRBD1 (6 bases). V was clipped by 3 bases and J by 6 bases, with 14 bases between them. This CDR3 contains 15 residues. Per the germline V gene, CDR1 is KGHDR and CDR2 is SFDVKD.

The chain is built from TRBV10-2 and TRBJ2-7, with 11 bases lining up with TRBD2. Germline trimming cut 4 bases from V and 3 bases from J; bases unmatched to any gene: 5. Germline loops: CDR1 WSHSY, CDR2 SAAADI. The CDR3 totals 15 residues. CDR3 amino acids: CASSASSGGNYEQYF. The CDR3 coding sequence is TGCGCCAGCAGTGCATCTAGCGGGGGGAACTACGAGCAGTACTTC.

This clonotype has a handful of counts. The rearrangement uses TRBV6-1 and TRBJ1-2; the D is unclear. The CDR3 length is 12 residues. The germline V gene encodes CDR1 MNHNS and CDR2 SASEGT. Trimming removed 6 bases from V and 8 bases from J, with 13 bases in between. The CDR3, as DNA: TGTGCCAGCAGCGAGGACGTCATGGGCTACACCTTC. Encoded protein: CASSEDVMGYTF.

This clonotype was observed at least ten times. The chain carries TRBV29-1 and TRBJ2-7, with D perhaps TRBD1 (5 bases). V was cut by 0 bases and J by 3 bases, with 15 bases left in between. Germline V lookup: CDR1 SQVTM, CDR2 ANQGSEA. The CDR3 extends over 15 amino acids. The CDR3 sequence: CSVEDPQGPNYEQYF. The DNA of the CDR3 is TGCAGCGTTGAAGATCCCCAGGGCCCTAACTACGAGCAGTACTTC.

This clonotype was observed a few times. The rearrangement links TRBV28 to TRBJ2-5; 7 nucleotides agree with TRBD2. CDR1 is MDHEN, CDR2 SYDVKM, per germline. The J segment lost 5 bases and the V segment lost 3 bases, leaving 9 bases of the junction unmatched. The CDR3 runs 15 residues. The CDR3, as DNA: TGTGCCAGCAGTTTCGACCCCGGGGGAGGGGAGACCCAGTACTTC. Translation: CASSFDPGGGETQYF.

The CDR3 protein is CASSEPREQFF. DNA for the CDR3: TGTGCCAGCAGTGAACCCAGGGAGCAGTTCTTC. This chain links TRBV2 with TRBJ2-1; D is unclear. The CDR3 covers 11 residues. Germline V lookup: CDR1 SNHLY, CDR2 FYNNEI. V was pared by 2 bases and J by 10 bases, with 6 bases between. Filled out from reference TRBV2 and TRBJ2-1, the complete variable domain reads EPEVTQTPSHQVTQMGQEVILRCVPISNHLYFYWYRQILGQKVEFLVSFYNNEISEKSEIFDDQFSVERPDGSNFTLKIRSTKLEDSAMYFCASSEPREQFFGPGTRLTVL.

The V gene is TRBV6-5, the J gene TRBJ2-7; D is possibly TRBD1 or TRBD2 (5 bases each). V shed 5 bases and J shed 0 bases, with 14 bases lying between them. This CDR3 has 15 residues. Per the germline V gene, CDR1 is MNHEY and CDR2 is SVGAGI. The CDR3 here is CASSPYGDASYEQYF. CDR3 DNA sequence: TGTGCCAGCAGTCCGTATGGGGACGCCTCCTACGAGCAGTACTTC.